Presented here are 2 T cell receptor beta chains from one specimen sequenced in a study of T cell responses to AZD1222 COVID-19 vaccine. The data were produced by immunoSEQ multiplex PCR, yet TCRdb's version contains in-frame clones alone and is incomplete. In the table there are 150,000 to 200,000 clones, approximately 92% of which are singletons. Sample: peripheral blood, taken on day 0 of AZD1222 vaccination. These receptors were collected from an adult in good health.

Written as DNA, the CDR3 is TGTGCCAGCAGCTTAGGGCAGGGAAACACTGAAGCTTTCTTT. Translated: CASSLGQGNTEAFF. This chain joins TRBV11-3 and TRBJ1-1; D possibly corresponds to TRBD1 (5 bases). Germline assignment: CDR1 SGHNT and CDR2 YENEEA. V lost 1 base and J 2 bases, leaving 8 bases between the germline ends. This CDR3 comprises 14 residues. The whole variable domain, filled in from reference TRBV11-3 and TRBJ1-1, reads EAGVVQSPRYKIIEKKQPVAFWCNPISGHNTLYWYLQNLGQGPELLIRYENEEAVDDSQLPKDRFSAERLKGVDSTLKIQPAELGDSAVYLCASSLGQGNTEAFFGQGTRLTVV.

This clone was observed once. The CDR3 region is CASSFEDYTEAFF. The CDR3 bases are TGTGCCAGCAGCTTTGAGGATTACACTGAAGCTTTCTTT. V is TRBV5-6 and J is TRBJ1-1, with no clear D. This CDR3 is 13 amino acids long. In germline, CDR1 is SGHDT, CDR2 YYEEEE. V lost 2 bases to trimming and J lost 3 bases, with 8 bases between them.